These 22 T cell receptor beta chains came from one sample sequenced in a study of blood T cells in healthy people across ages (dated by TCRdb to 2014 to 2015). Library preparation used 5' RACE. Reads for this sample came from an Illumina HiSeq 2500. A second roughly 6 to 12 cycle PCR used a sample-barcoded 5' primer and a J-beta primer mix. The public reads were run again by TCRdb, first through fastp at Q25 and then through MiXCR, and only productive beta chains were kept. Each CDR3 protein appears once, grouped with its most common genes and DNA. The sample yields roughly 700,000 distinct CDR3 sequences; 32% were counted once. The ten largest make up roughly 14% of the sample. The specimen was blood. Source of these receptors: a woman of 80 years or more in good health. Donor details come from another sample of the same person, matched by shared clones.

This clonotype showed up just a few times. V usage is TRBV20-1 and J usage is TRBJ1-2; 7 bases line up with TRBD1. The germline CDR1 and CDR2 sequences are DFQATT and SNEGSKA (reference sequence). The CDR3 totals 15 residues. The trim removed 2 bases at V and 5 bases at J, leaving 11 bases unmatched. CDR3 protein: CSARRRKTGNYGYTF. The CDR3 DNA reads TGCAGTGCTAGACGCCGAAAGACAGGGAATTATGGCTACACCTTC.

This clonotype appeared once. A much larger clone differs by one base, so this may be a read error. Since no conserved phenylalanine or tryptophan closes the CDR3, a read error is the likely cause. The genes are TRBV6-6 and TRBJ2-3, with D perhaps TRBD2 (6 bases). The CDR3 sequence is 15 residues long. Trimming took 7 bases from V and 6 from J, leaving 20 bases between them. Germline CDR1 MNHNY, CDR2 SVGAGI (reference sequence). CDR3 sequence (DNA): TGTGCCAGCAAAGCTAGGCCACAACGGGAGGATACGCAGTATGTT. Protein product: CASKARPQREDTQYV.

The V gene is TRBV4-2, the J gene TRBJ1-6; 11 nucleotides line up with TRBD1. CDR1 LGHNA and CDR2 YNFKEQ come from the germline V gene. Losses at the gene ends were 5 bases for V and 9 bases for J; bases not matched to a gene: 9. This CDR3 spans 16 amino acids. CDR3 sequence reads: CASSSMGQGDFSPLHF. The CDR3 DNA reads TGTGCCAGCAGCTCAATGGGACAGGGGGATTTTTCACCCCTCCACTTT.

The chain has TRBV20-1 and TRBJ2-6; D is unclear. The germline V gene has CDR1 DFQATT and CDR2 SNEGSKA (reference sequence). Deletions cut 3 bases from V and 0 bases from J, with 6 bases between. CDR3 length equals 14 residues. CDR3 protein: CSASPTSGANVLTF. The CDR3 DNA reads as TGCAGTGCTAGTCCTACCTCTGGGGCCAACGTCCTGACTTTC.

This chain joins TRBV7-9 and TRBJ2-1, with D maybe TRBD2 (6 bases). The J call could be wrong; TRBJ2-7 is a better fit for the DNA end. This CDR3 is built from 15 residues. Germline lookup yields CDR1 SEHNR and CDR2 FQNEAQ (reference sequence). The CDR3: CASSFSGESPYEQYF. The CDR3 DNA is TGTGCCAGCAGCTTTTCGGGGGAGTCCCCCTACGAGCAGTACTTC.

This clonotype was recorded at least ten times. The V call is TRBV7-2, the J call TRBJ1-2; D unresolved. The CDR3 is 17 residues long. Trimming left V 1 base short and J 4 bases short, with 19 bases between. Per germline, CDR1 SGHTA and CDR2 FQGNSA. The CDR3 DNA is TGTGCCAGCAGCTTAGTCGGTAATAGAGGGAGTGGCTATGGCTACACCTTC. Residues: CASSLVGNRGSGYGYTF.

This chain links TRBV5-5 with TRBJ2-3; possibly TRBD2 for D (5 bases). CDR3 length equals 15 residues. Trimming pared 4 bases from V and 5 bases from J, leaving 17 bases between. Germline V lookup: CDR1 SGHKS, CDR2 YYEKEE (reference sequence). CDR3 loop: CASSGRVGSGDTQYF. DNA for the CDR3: TGTGCCAGCAGCGGGCGGGTTGGGTCGGGAGATACGCAGTATTTT.

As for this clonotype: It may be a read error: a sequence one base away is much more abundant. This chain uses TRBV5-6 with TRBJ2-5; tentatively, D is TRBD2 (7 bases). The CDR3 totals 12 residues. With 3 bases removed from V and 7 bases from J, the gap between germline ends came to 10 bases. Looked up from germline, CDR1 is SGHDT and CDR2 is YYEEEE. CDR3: CASSWGGGTQYF. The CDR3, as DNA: TGTGCCAGCAGCTGGGGAGGGGGGACCCAGTACTTC.

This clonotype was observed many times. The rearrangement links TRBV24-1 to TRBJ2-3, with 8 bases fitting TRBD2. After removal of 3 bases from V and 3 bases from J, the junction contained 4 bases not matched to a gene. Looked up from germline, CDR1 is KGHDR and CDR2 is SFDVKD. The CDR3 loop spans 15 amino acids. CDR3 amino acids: CATSDVSGATDTQYF. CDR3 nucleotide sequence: TGTGCCACCAGTGATGTTAGCGGGGCAACAGATACGCAGTATTTT.

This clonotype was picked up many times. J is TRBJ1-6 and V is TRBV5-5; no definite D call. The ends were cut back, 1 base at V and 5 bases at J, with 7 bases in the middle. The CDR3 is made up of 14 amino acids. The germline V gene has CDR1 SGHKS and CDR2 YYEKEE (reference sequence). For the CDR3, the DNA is TGTGCCAGCAGCTTGTCCGGCGATAATTCACCCCTCCACTTT. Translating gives CASSLSGDNSPLHF.

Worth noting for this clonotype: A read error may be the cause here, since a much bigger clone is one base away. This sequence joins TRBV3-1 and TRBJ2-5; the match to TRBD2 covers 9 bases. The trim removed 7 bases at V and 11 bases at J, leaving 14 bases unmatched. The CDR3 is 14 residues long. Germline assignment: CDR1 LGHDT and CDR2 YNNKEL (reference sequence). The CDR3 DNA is TGTGCCAGCACCCTGGCTAGCGGGGTTGGGGAGCAGTACTTC. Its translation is CASTLASGVGEQYF.

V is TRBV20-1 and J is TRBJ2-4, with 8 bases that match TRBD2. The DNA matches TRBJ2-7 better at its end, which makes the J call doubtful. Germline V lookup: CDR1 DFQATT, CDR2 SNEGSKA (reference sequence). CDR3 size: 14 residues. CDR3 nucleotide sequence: TGCAGTGCTCTCAACCCGGGGGGGACCTACGAGCAGTACTTC. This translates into CSALNPGGTYEQYF.

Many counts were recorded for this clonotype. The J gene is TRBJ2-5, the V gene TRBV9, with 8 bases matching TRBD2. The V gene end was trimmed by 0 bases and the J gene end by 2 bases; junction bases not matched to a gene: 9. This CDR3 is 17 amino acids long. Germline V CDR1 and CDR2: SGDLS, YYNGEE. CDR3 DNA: TGTGCCAGCAGCGTAGATCCCCCAGCGGGGGTTCAAGAGACCCAGTACTTC. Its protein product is CASSVDPPAGVQETQYF.

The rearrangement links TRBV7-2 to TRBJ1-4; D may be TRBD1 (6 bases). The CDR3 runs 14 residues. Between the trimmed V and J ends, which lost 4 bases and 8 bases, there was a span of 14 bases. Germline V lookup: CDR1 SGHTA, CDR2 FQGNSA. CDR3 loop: CASSSNRDGEKLFF. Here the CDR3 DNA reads TGTGCCAGCAGCTCCAACAGGGATGGCGAAAAACTGTTTTTT.

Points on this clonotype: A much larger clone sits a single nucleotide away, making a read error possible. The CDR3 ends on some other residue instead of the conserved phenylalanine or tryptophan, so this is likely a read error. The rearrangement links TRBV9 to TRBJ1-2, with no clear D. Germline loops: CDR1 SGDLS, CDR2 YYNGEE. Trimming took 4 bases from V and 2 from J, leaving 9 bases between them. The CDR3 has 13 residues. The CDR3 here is CASSSGTNYGYTV. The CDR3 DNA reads TGTGCCAGCAGCTCGGGAACCAACTATGGCTACACCGTC.

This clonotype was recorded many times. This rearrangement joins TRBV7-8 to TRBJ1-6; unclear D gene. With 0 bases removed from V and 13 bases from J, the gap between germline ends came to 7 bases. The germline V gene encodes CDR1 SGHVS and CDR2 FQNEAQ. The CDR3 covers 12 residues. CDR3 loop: CASSLALLPLHF. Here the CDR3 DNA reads TGTGCCAGCAGCTTAGCGTTACTGCCCCTCCACTTT.

CDR3 DNA: TGTGCCAGCAGAAATGGACTCACATCCAATGAAAAACTGTTTTTT. It translates to CASRNGLTSNEKLFF. The chain joins TRBV2 to TRBJ1-4; D remains unclear. The CDR3 is 15 residues long. V was cut by 6 bases and J by 5 bases, with 16 bases left in between. From germline, CDR1 is SNHLY and CDR2 FYNNEI.

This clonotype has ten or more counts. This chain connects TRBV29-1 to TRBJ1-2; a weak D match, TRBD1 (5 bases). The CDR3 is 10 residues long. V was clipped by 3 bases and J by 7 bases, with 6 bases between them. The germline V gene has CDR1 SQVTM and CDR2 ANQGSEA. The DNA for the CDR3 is TGCAGCGTTGATACAGGTGGCTACACCTTC. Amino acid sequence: CSVDTGGYTF. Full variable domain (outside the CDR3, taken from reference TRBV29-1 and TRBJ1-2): SAVISQKPSRDICQRGTSLTIQCQVDSQVTMMFWYRQQPGQSLTLIATANQGSEATYESGFVIDKFPISRPNLTFSTLTVSNMSPEDSSIYLCSVDTGGYTFGSGTRLTVV.

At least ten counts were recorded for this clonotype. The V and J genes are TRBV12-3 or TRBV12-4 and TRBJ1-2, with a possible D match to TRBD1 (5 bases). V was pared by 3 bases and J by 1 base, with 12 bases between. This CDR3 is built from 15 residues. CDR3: CASSLRDGLNYGYTF. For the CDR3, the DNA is TGTGCCAGCAGTTTGCGGGACGGACTTAACTATGGCTACACCTTC.

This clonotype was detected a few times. The CDR3 region has the DNA TGCGCCAGCCAGGGAGGCCCGAGTACCGGGGAGCTGTTTTTT. Residues: CASQGGPSTGELFF. This sequence joins TRBV5-1 and TRBJ2-2; possibly TRBD2 for D (6 bases). Germline V lookup: CDR1 SGHRS, CDR2 YFSETQ. Trimming took off 7 bases at V and 5 bases at J, with 15 bases between the two ends. This CDR3 is 14 amino acids long.

The CDR3 DNA reads as TGCGCCAGCAGCCAAGGAGGGGGGCTAGCGGGAGGCGATAGACCCGAGCAGTACTTC. Amino acid sequence: CASSQGGGLAGGDRPEQYF. The chain uses TRBV4-1 and TRBJ2-7; 11 positions match TRBD2. This CDR3 comprises 19 residues. Germline V gene lookup returns CDR1 MGHRA and CDR2 YSYEKL. The V gene end was trimmed by 1 base and the J gene end by 6 bases; junction bases not matched to a gene: 17.

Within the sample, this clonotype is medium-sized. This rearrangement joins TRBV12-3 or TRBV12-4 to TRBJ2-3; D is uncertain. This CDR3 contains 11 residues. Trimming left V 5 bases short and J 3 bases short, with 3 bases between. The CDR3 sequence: CASSLTDTQYF. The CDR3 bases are TGTGCCAGCAGTCTTACAGATACGCAGTATTTT.